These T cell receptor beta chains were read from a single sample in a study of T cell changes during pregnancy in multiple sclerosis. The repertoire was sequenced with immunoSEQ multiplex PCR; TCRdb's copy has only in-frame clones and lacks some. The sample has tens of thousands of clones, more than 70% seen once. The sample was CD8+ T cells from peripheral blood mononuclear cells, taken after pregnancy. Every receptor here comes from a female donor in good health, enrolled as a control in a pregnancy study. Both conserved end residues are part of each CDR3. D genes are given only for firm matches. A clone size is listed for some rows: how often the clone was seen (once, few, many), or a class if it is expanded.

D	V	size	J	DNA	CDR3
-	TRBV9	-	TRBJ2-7	TGTGCCAGCAGCGTAGGGTATAGCGGCAGCGAGCAGTACTTC	CASSVGYSGSEQYF
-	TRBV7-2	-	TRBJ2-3	TGTGCCAGCAGCAGCCCTCGGGGTGGTTATGGCACAGATACGCAGTATTTT	CASSSPRGGYGTDTQYF
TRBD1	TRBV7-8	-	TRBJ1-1	TGTGCCAGCAGCCTAAGGAGGGACAGGGGGCTCGGGACTGAAGCTTTCTTT	CASSLRRDRGLGTEAFF
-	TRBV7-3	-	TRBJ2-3	TGTGCCAGCAGCCCGTCACTAACGGCGGGCCCAAGCACAGATACGCAGTATTTT	CASSPSLTAGPSTDTQYF
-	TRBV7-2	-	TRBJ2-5	TGTGCCAGCAGCCTATGGGAGACCCTGGAGACCCAGTACTTC	CASSLWETLETQYF
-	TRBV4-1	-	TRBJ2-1	TGCGCCAGCAGCCGTGGACAAAACAATGAGCAGTTCTTC	CASSRGQNNEQFF
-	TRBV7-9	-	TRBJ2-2	TGTGCCAGCAGCTTAGTTCGGGGGATTCGAACCGGGGAGCTGTTTTTT	CASSLVRGIRTGELFF
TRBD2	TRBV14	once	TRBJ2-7	TGTGCCAGCAGCCAAGGACTAGCGGGCCCCTACGAGCAGTACTTC	CASSQGLAGPYEQYF
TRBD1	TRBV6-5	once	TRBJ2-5	TGTGCCAGCAGCTCCGGGACAGGGGTTCGGGAGACCCAGTACTTC	CASSSGTGVRETQYF
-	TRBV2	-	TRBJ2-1	TGTGCCAGCTTGAGCGGATACAATGAGCAGTTCTTC	CASLSGYNEQFF
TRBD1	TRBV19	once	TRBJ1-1	TGTGCCAGTCCCGGGACAGGGTTTGAGAACACTGAAGCTTTCTTT	CASPGTGFENTEAFF
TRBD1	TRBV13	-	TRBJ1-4	TGTGCCAGCAGCGTTGGACAGGCGTCGGAAAAACTGTTTTTT	CASSVGQASEKLFF
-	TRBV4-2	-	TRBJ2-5	TGTGCCAGCAGCCAAGAAGTCGGGGGAGAGACCCAGTACTTC	CASSQEVGGETQYF
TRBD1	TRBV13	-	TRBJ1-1	TGTGCCAGCAGCCCGCCCCCACAGGGGGCGGGCACTGAAGCTTTCTTT	CASSPPPQGAGTEAFF
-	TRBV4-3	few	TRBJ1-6	TGCGCCAGCAGCCAAGAACACTCGGGATCACCCCTCCACTTT	CASSQEHSGSPLHF
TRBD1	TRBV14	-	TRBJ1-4	TGTGCCAGCAGCCCACCCTGGACAGGAAGTAATGAAAAACTGTTTTTT	CASSPPWTGSNEKLFF
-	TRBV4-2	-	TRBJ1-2	TGTGCCAGCAGCCAAGATCGAAGACAGGCGGGCTACGGCTACACCTTC	CASSQDRRQAGYGYTF
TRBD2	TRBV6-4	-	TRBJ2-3	TGTGCCAGCAGCCGTAGCGGGGGGGCCGCAGATACGCAGTATTTT	CASSRSGGAADTQYF
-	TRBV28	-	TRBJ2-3	TGTGCCAGCAGTTTTGGGGCGGCGGGGCGAGACACAGATACGCAGTATTTT	CASSFGAAGRDTDTQYF
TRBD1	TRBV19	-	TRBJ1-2	TGTGCCAGTAGTACCCCTGGGGACAGCCTGGGGGATGGCTACACCTTC	CASSTPGDSLGDGYTF
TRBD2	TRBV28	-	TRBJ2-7	TGTGCCAGCAGCGGAACCGGGACTAGTCACTACGAGCAGTACTTC	CASSGTGTSHYEQYF
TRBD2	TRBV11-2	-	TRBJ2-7	TGTGCCAGCAGCTTAGATTTGGCGGGGGGGCACACCTACGAGCAGTACTTC	CASSLDLAGGHTYEQYF
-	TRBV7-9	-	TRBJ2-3	TGTGCCAGCAGCAGGTTCGAACAGCCGATCACAGATACGCAGTATTTT	CASSRFEQPITDTQYF
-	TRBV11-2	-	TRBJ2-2	TGTGCCAGCAGCCCATCACTTATCGGCACCGGGGAGCTGTTTTTT	CASSPSLIGTGELFF
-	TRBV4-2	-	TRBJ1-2	TGTGCCAGCAGCCTTCCAGGGGATGAGAGCTATGGCTACACCTTC	CASSLPGDESYGYTF
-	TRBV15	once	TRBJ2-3	TGTGCCACCAGCACAGATAGCAGAATCACAGATACGCAGTATTTT	CATSTDSRITDTQYF
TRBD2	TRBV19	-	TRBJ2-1	TGTGCCAGTAGTTTAGCGGGGACTCAGCAGTTCTTC	CASSLAGTQQFF
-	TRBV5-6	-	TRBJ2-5	TGTGCCAGCAGCCCTGAAAAGGGGGAGACCCAGTACTTC	CASSPEKGETQYF
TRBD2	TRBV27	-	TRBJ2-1	TGTGCCAGCAGTCGCGGGGGGGCTAACAATGAGCAGTTCTTC	CASSRGGANNEQFF
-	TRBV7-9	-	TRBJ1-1	TGTGCCAGCAGCAACGGGGGGAGGGGTGACACTGAAGCTTTCTTT	CASSNGGRGDTEAFF
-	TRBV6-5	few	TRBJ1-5	TGTGCCAGCAGCCTGAATACAGATAGCAATCAGCCCCAGCATTTT	CASSLNTDSNQPQHF
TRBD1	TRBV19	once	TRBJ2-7	TGTGCCAGTAGTCGCGACCGGGACAGCTCCTACGAGCAGTACTTC	CASSRDRDSSYEQYF
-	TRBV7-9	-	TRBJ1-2	TGTGCCAGCAGCTTAGTAGAGGAGAGCTATGGCTACACCTTC	CASSLVEESYGYTF
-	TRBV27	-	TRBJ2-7	TGTGCCAGCAGCACCCCGGGGAGCTCCTACGAGCAGTACTTC	CASSTPGSSYEQYF
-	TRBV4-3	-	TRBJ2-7	TGCGCCAGCAGCCGACTGACAGGCAGCTCCTACGAGCAGTACTTC	CASSRLTGSSYEQYF
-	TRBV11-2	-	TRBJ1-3	TGTGCCAGCTCCGTTCCCTCTGGAAACACCATATATTTT	CASSVPSGNTIYF
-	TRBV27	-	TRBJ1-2	TGTGCCAGCAGTTCATTATCGGGGGGCGGCTACACCTTC	CASSSLSGGGYTF
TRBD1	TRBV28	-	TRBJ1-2	TGTGCCAGCCGTCGACAGGGTAACTATGGCTACACCTTC	CASRRQGNYGYTF
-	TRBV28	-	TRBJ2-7	TGTGCCAGCACCCTTGCACAGGGTTCCTCCTACGAGCAGTACTTC	CASTLAQGSSYEQYF
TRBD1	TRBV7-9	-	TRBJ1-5	TGTGCCAGCAGCCTTTCGGACAGGGGACAGCATTTT	CASSLSDRGQHF
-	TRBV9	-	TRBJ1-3	TGTGCCAGCACCCCTTCTGGCAGGCCTGGAAACACCATATATTTT	CASTPSGRPGNTIYF
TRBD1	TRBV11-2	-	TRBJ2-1	TGTGCCAGCAGTACCCGGGACAGGGGGTTCTATGAGCAGTTCTTC	CASSTRDRGFYEQFF
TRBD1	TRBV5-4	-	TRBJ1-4	TGTGCCAGCAGCTTTGGGACAGACCTTAATGAAAAACTGTTTTTT	CASSFGTDLNEKLFF
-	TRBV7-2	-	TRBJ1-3	TGTGCCAGCAGCCCAACTAGGGTCTCGGGAAACACCATATATTTT	CASSPTRVSGNTIYF
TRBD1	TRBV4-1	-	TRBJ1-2	TGCGCCAGCAGCCAACAAGGGGACAGGGCAGGGGACCACTATGGCTGCACCTTC	CASSQQGDRAGDHYGCTF
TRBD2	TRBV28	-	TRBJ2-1	TGTGCCAGCTCAGGTTTGCTAGCGGGGGAGAACAATGAGCAGTTCTTC	CASSGLLAGENNEQFF
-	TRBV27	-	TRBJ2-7	TGTGCCAGCAGTTTTTCGACAGGCGATCTACCCCCTTACGAGCAGTACTTC	CASSFSTGDLPPYEQYF
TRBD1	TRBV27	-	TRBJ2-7	TGTGCCAGCAGTTTCCGGGACAGGGTGTACGAGCAGTACTTC	CASSFRDRVYEQYF
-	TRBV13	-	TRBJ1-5	TGTGCCAGCAGCATCCGACAAGGTAATCAGCCCCAGCATTTT	CASSIRQGNQPQHF
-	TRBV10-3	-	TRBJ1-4	TGTGCCATCAGTGAGTTCCGGGATGGTGAAAAACTGTTTTTT	CAISEFRDGEKLFF
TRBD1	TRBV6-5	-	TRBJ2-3	TGTGCCAGCAGTTACTTAGGACAGGGATCCACAGATACGCAGTATTTT	CASSYLGQGSTDTQYF
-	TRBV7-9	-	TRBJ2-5	TGTGCCAGCAGTTCCCCAGGGGATCCGGGAGAGACCCAGTACTTC	CASSSPGDPGETQYF
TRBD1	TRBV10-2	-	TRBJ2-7	TGCGCCAGCACCACCGGGACAGGGCCTTACGAGCAGTACTTC	CASTTGTGPYEQYF